This entry lists 18 T cell receptor beta chains sequenced from one sample in a study of blood T cell repertoires in COVID-19. The assay was immunoSEQ multiplex PCR, and TCRdb's table has in-frame clones only and misses some. The sample consists of 80,000 to 100,000 clones, around 90% of them appearing once. Sequencing was carried out using peripheral blood. The receptors shown here come from a human donor with active COVID-19. The donor label of this sample is uncertain.

The CDR3 spells CASSFEGGSTYEQYF. The CDR3 region has the DNA TGTGCCAGCAGTTTTGAGGGCGGATCGACCTACGAGCAGTACTTC. This chain joins TRBV27 and TRBJ2-7, with D maybe TRBD2 (5 bases). Germline CDR1 MNHEY, CDR2 SMNVEV (reference sequence). The V and J ends lost 3 bases and 2 bases respectively, with 14 bases between them. The CDR3 consists of 15 residues.

The CDR3 loop is CASSQDVHEGEAFF. Here the CDR3 DNA reads TGTGCCAGCAGCCAAGATGTGCACGAGGGTGAAGCTTTCTTT. The chain joins TRBV3-1 (or the pseudogene TRBV3-2) to TRBJ1-1; D is uncertain. The V gene's germline CDR1 is LGHDT and CDR2 YNNKEL (reference sequence). This CDR3 is built from 14 residues. V shed 0 bases and J shed 7 bases, with 12 bases lying between them.

V gene TRBV19 combines with J gene TRBJ1-1; D remains unclear. The V and J ends lost 1 base and 4 bases respectively, with 10 bases between them. This CDR3 comprises 14 residues. Germline lookup yields CDR1 LNHDA and CDR2 SQIVND (reference sequence). The CDR3 nucleotides are TGTGCCAGTAGTATAGGGAGCGGGTCCACTGAAGCTTTCTTT. Translated, it gives CASSIGSGSTEAFF.

The chain employs TRBV5-1 and TRBJ2-5; the D is unclear. The germline CDR1 and CDR2 sequences are SGHRS and YFSETQ. The CDR3 loop spans 12 amino acids. Deletions cut 0 bases from V and 5 bases from J, with 5 bases between. The chain's CDR3 is CASSLGRETQYF. Here the CDR3 DNA reads TGCGCCAGCAGCTTGGGGCGGGAGACCCAGTACTTC.

The V gene is TRBV19, the J gene TRBJ2-1; 9 nucleotides align to TRBD2. Germline assignment: CDR1 LNHDA and CDR2 SQIVND (reference sequence). CDR3 size: 17 residues. After removal of 3 bases from V and 2 bases from J, the junction contained 8 bases not matched to a gene. The CDR3, as DNA: TGTGCCAGTAGTATTTATGGCGGCGGGGGGGCCTACAATGAGCAGTTCTTC. Its protein is CASSIYGGGGAYNEQFF. Complete variable domain (other parts from reference TRBV19 and TRBJ2-1): DGGITQSPKYLFRKEGQNVTLSCEQNLNHDAMYWYRQDPGQGLRLIYYSQIVNDFQKGDIAEGYSVSREKKESFPLTVTSAQKNPTAFYLCASSIYGGGGAYNEQFFGPGTRLTVL.

The CDR3: CASSPGGTTEAFF. In DNA form, the CDR3 reads TGTGCCAGCTCACCAGGGGGGACCACTGAAGCTTTCTTT. The chain uses TRBV18 and TRBJ1-1; weak D call: TRBD1 (5 bases). Germline values: CDR1 KGHSH, CDR2 LQKENI. Trimming left V 2 bases short and J 4 bases short, with 8 bases between. The length of the CDR3 is 13 residues. Looking up the rest from reference TRBV18 and TRBJ1-1 gives the full variable domain: NAGVMQNPRHLVRRRGQEARLRCSPMKGHSHVYWYRQLPEEGLKFMVYLQKENIIDESGMPKERFSAEFPKEGPSILRIQQVVRGDSAAYFCASSPGGTTEAFFGQGTRLTVV.

The gene calls are TRBV7-9 and TRBJ1-5; a weak D match, TRBD1 (5 bases). The V gene's germline CDR1 is SEHNR and CDR2 FQNEAQ (reference sequence). Trimming pared 0 bases from V and 0 bases from J, leaving 6 bases between. There are 15 residues in the CDR3. For the CDR3, the DNA is TGTGCCAGCAGCTTAGCAGGGGATAGCAATCAGCCCCAGCATTTT. Protein sequence: CASSLAGDSNQPQHF.

J is TRBJ1-2 and V is TRBV25-1; 9 bases are a match to TRBD1. J gave up 3 bases and V 5 bases, and 13 bases lay outside the gene matches. Germline CDR1 is MGHDK and CDR2 is SYGVNS. The CDR3 extends over 17 amino acids. This chain's CDR3 is CASSTGTGWGTDYGYTF. The CDR3 nucleotides read TGTGCCAGCAGTACCGGGACAGGGTGGGGGACTGACTATGGCTACACCTTC.

The chain carries TRBV4-3 and TRBJ1-2; 9 bases align to TRBD1. The germline CDR1 and CDR2 sequences are LGHNA and YSLEER. This CDR3 region has 16 residues. Trimming removed 1 base from V and 5 bases from J; junction bases left unmatched: 8. The CDR3 bases are TGCGCCAGCAGCCAAGGACAGGGGGAGGAGTGGTATGGCTACACCTTC. The encoded protein is CASSQGQGEEWYGYTF.

The chain joins TRBV2 to TRBJ1-3; TRBD1 is a possible D gene (6 bases). Germline CDR1 and CDR2: SNHLY and FYNNEI. Trimming left V 7 bases short and J 0 bases short, with 19 bases between. This CDR3 is 17 amino acids long. Here the CDR3 reads CASNPGQATFSGNTIYF. CDR3 sequence (DNA): TGTGCCAGCAACCCGGGACAAGCTACTTTCTCTGGAAACACCATATATTTT. The variable domain in full, with the rest retrieved from reference TRBV2 and TRBJ1-3, is EPEVTQTPSHQVTQMGQEVILRCVPISNHLYFYWYRQILGQKVEFLVSFYNNEISEKSEIFDDQFSVERPDGSNFTLKIRSTKLEDSAMYFCASNPGQATFSGNTIYFGEGSWLTVV.

V gene TRBV28 combines with J gene TRBJ2-3; D is possibly TRBD1 (5 bases). With 5 bases removed from V and 0 bases from J, the gap between germline ends came to 9 bases. The CDR3 extends over 14 amino acids. Germline V lookup: CDR1 MDHEN, CDR2 SYDVKM. This CDR3 reads CASSADRSTDTQYF. The CDR3, as DNA: TGTGCCAGCAGTGCCGACAGAAGCACAGATACGCAGTATTTT. Together with reference TRBV28 and TRBJ2-3, the CDR3 gives the full variable domain: DVKVTQSSRYLVKRTGEKVFLECVQDMDHENMFWYRQDPGLGLRLIYFSYDVKMKEKGDIPEGYSVSREKKERFSLILESASTNQTSMYLCASSADRSTDTQYFGPGTRLTVL.

This clone was counted a single time. The V and J genes are TRBV19 and TRBJ2-1, with TRBD2 matching 11 bases. This CDR3 has 15 amino acids. Germline lookup yields CDR1 LNHDA and CDR2 SQIVND (reference sequence). V was clipped by 6 bases and J by 5 bases; unmatched bases: 6. This CDR3 is CASRTGLAANNEQFF. The CDR3 nucleotides read TGTGCCAGTAGGACGGGACTAGCGGCGAACAATGAGCAGTTCTTC.

The chain joins TRBV7-6 to TRBJ1-3, with D perhaps TRBD1 (6 bases). Germline loops: CDR1 SGHVS, CDR2 FNYEAQ. This CDR3 region has 16 residues. The V gene lost 5 bases and the J gene lost 4 bases, with 18 bases spanning the gap. The CDR3 bases are TGTGCCAGCAGCGAAAAGGTCGGGCAGGGGGGAAACACCATATATTTT. This encodes CASSEKVGQGGNTIYF. The variable domain in full, with the rest retrieved from reference TRBV7-6 and TRBJ1-3, is GAGVSQSPRYKVTKRGQDVALRCDPISGHVSLYWYRQALGQGPEFLTYFNYEAQQDKSGLPNDRFSAERPEGSISTLTIQRTEQRDSAMYRCASSEKVGQGGNTIYFGEGSWLTVV.

The V call is TRBV4-1, the J call TRBJ1-1; TRBD1 might be the D (5 bases). Germline V gene sequence: CDR1 MGHRA, CDR2 YSYEKL. The CDR3 is 14 amino acids. The V end was cut by 3 bases, the J end by 1 base, with 9 bases between. The CDR3 DNA is TGCGCCAGCAGCCAGGGGGACTCGAACACTGAAGCTTTCTTT. Protein sequence: CASSQGDSNTEAFF.

The chain joins TRBV25-1 to TRBJ2-2, with D possibly being TRBD2 (5 bases). This CDR3 spans 15 amino acids. Trimming cost V 6 bases and J 8 bases, with 19 bases left between them. Germline-derived CDR1 and CDR2 are MGHDK and SYGVNS. CDR3 in amino acids: CASSQYSGKPGELFF. The DNA for the CDR3 is TGTGCCAGCAGCCAATACTCCGGGAAGCCTGGGGAGCTGTTTTTT.

This rearrangement joins TRBV4-2 to TRBJ2-1; 10 bases are a match to TRBD2. Germline V lookup: CDR1 LGHNA, CDR2 YNFKEQ. This CDR3 comprises 15 residues. J lost 6 bases, V lost 0 bases, and 2 bases had no gene match. CDR3 amino acids: CASSQDSGGFNEQFF. DNA for the CDR3: TGTGCCAGCAGCCAAGATAGCGGGGGGTTCAATGAGCAGTTCTTC.

The genes are TRBV10-1 and TRBJ2-3; 7 nucleotides agree with TRBD1. V lost 6 bases and J lost 3; bases outside the gene matches: 9. Germline V gene data show CDR1 as WNHNN and CDR2 as SYGVQD (reference sequence). CDR3 length: 15 amino acids. CDR3 region: CASSEAGTVTDTQYF. The CDR3 DNA follows: TGCGCCAGCAGCGAAGCCGGGACAGTGACAGATACGCAGTATTTT.

In regard to this clone: In the same sample, other DNA sequences code for this CDR3. CDR3 nucleotides: TGTGCCAGCAGCCTCCGACAGGGAAATCAGCCCCAGCATTTT. This encodes CASSLRQGNQPQHF. The chain has TRBV7-8 and TRBJ1-5; 7 nucleotides line up with TRBD1. V dropped 5 bases and J dropped 4; count of bases not matched to a gene: 5. This CDR3 spans 14 amino acids. Looked up from germline, CDR1 is SGHVS and CDR2 is FQNEAQ.